What follows are 2 T cell receptor beta chains derived from one specimen sequenced in a study of preoperative IRX-2 immunotherapy in early breast cancer. The sample's treatment: preoperative locoregional IRX-2 cytokine immunotherapy. Sequencing was performed with immunoSEQ multiplex PCR; in TCRdb, only in-frame clones are kept and a portion is missing. The data hold more than 35,000 clones, with about 80% observed a single time. The specimen comprised tumor tissue, sampled after IRX-2 immunotherapy. These receptors originate from a human donor with breast cancer.

The V and J genes are TRBV6-8 and TRBJ1-2; 10 bases are a match to TRBD1. V was clipped by 5 bases and J by 2 bases; unmatched bases: 5. The CDR3 spans 15 residues. CDR1 is MNHGY and CDR2 is SAAAGT in the germline V gene. CDR3: CASSGLGQGNYGYTF. The CDR3 nucleotides read TGTGCCAGCAGTGGTTTGGGACAGGGGAACTATGGCTACACCTTC.

In nucleotides, the CDR3 is TGTGCCAGTAGTTTGGCAGAGAACACTGAAGCTTTCTTT. It yields the protein CASSLAENTEAFF. The chain couples TRBV19 to TRBJ1-1; D not certain. Germline CDR1 LNHDA, CDR2 SQIVND (reference sequence). Trimming pared 5 bases from V and 1 base from J, leaving 8 bases between. The CDR3 sequence is 13 residues long.